A selection of T cell receptor beta chains follows, all from one sample in a study of CD8 T cells in Susac syndrome. One entry per CDR3 protein results from TCRdb running MiXCR on the immunoSEQ multiplex PCR reads. The sample carries some 160,000 distinct CDR3 sequences, approximately 96% recorded once. Sequences were obtained from CD4+ T cells from PBMCs. The receptor set was obtained from a human donor with Susac syndrome. Both conserved end residues are part of each CDR3. Each record gives: D gene, J gene, V gene, clone size, CDR3 DNA, CDR3 protein. D genes are given only for firm matches. Size tells how often a clone was seen (once, few, many) or the class of an expanded clone, and some rows leave it out.

>-|TRBJ2-5|TRBV15|-
TGTGCCACCAGCCTGGGGATGGAGACCCAGTACTTC
CATSLGMETQYF
>-|TRBJ2-7|TRBV9|-
TGTGCCAGCAGCGTAACACGGGACACCGTTTACGAGCAGTACTTC
CASSVTRDTVYEQYF
>-|TRBJ1-2|TRBV14|-
TGTGCCAGCAGCCAAGGGACTACTAACTATGGCTACACCTTC
CASSQGTTNYGYTF
>TRBD1|TRBJ2-4|TRBV6-5|-
TGTGCCAGCAAGTGGACAGGGGGGCATGAAAACATTCAGTACTTC
CASKWTGGHENIQYF
>-|TRBJ1-5|TRBV20-1|-
TGCAGTGCTGGGGACTCTTCCGCTGTTCAGCCCCAGCATTTT
CSAGDSSAVQPQHF
>-|TRBJ2-7|TRBV20-1|-
TGCAGTTCCGGGACGGATTCCTACGAGCAGTACTTC
CSSGTDSYEQYF
>-|TRBJ2-7|TRBV7-2|-
TGTGCCAGCAGCCAGGGGAGAGAATACGAGCAGTACTTC
CASSQGREYEQYF
>-|TRBJ1-2|TRBV5-4|-
TGTGCCAGCAGACAGAGGGCTAACTATGGCTACACCTTC
CASRQRANYGYTF
>-|TRBJ2-5|TRBV18|-
TGTGCCAGCTCACCAGGCTCCCTAGAGACCCAGTACTTC
CASSPGSLETQYF
>-|TRBJ2-7|TRBV18|-
TGTGCCAGCTCACCACCGCCGGGTACCTACGAGCAGTACTTC
CASSPPPGTYEQYF
>TRBD1|TRBJ2-5|TRBV7-9|-
TGTGCCAGCAGCCCAGGGGCACAGGGGCCGCAAGAGACCCAGTACTTC
CASSPGAQGPQETQYF
>TRBD2|TRBJ2-1|TRBV20-1|-
TGCAGTGCCTCTAGCGGGAGTTTGAATGAGCAGTTCTTC
CSASSGSLNEQFF
>TRBD1|TRBJ1-2|TRBV12-3/TRBV12-4|-
TGTGCCAGCAGTTACGGGACAGGGACTGGCTACACCTTC
CASSYGTGTGYTF
>-|TRBJ1-5|TRBV2|-
TGTGCCAGCAGTGGCGGGGGGCAAAAGCATTTT
CASSGGGQKHF
>TRBD2|TRBJ2-1|TRBV5-1|-
TGCGCCAGCAGCGGGACTAGCGGGGGGGCCATCTACAATGAGCAGTTCTTC
CASSGTSGGAIYNEQFF
>-|TRBJ2-5|TRBV2|-
TGTGCCAGCACCGGGGATCAAGAGACCCAGTACTTC
CASTGDQETQYF
>TRBD1|TRBJ1-1|TRBV3-1|once
TGTGCCAGCAGCCAAGAAACAGGGGGGGCGGCTGAAGCTTTCTTT
CASSQETGGAAEAFF
>-|TRBJ1-1|TRBV5-4|-
TGTGCCAGCAGCTTGGCCCCTGGGGAGGGTGGTGCTTTCTTT
CASSLAPGEGGAFF
>-|TRBJ2-5|TRBV5-1|-
TGCGCCAGCAGCCACCTACAAGAGACCCAGTACTTC
CASSHLQETQYF
>-|TRBJ1-1|TRBV4-2|-
TGTGCCAGCAGCCAAGAACCGGGGGTGACCACTGAAGCTTTCTTT
CASSQEPGVTTEAFF
>-|TRBJ1-1|TRBV5-1|once
TGCGCCAGCAGCTGGGAGGGATACACTGAAGCTTTCTTT
CASSWEGYTEAFF
>-|TRBJ1-1|TRBV29-1|-
TGCAGCGTTGCCAGGACAGTGAACACTGAAGCTTTCTTT
CSVARTVNTEAFF
>TRBD2|TRBJ2-3|TRBV20-1|-
TGCAGTGCTAGAGTCGGGACTAGCGGCACAGATACGCAGTATTTT
CSARVGTSGTDTQYF
>-|TRBJ1-5|TRBV5-6|-
TGTGCCAGCAGCTATGGACATCTTAGCAATCAGCCCCAGCATTTT
CASSYGHLSNQPQHF
>-|TRBJ2-2|TRBV28|-
TGTGCCAGCAGTTTATGGGGGAACACCGGGGAGCTGTTTTTT
CASSLWGNTGELFF
>-|TRBJ1-1|TRBV28|-
TGTGCCAGCAGTTTAACGGTTTTGGGATTTCGAGCTTTCTTT
CASSLTVLGFRAFF
>TRBD1|TRBJ1-1|TRBV14|-
TGTGCCAGCAGCCAAACCGGGACAGGGGACTACACTGAAGCTTTCTTT
CASSQTGTGDYTEAFF
>-|TRBJ2-5|TRBV9|-
TGTGCCAGCAGCGCCGATCCCCTCCAAGGGACCCAGTACTTC
CASSADPLQGTQYF
>-|TRBJ1-1|TRBV6-1|few
TGTGCCAGCAGAAATCAGATGTCGGCTTTCTTT
CASRNQMSAFF
>-|TRBJ1-6|TRBV6-6|-
TGTGCCAGCAGACAAACTTCACCCCTCCACTTT
CASRQTSPLHF
>TRBD1|TRBJ1-6|TRBV7-9|-
TGTGCCAGCAGCACCCTCTCGGGACAGGGAAATTCACCCCTCCACTTT
CASSTLSGQGNSPLHF
>-|TRBJ1-2|TRBV5-4|-
TGTGCCAGCAGCTTGGCCCGTTCTGGCAGCACAGCCTATGGCTACACCTTC
CASSLARSGSTAYGYTF
>-|TRBJ2-5|TRBV25-1|-
TGTGCCAGCAGTGAAAGGGGGAGCGGGGAGACCCAGTACTTC
CASSERGSGETQYF
>TRBD1|TRBJ2-4|TRBV12-3/TRBV12-4|-
TGTGCCAGCAGTATTGGGACAGGGTTCAAAAACATTCAGTACTTC
CASSIGTGFKNIQYF
>-|TRBJ1-2|TRBV29-1|-
TGCAGCGTTCTAGCTATGGGGGGCTACACCTTC
CSVLAMGGYTF
>TRBD2|TRBJ2-7|TRBV20-1|-
TGCAGTGCTAGAGTATCGGCGGGAGTCCCCTACGAGCAGTACTTC
CSARVSAGVPYEQYF
>TRBD1|TRBJ1-1|TRBV29-1|-
TGCAGCGGGAGGGACAGGGTGAACACTGAAGCTTTCTTT
CSGRDRVNTEAFF
>TRBD2|TRBJ2-7|TRBV20-1|-
TGCAGTGCTCCCCCGGGACTAGCGGGACCCTACGAGCAGTACTTC
CSAPPGLAGPYEQYF
>TRBD1|TRBJ1-2|TRBV23-1|-
TGCGCCAGCCCCGGGACAGGAAAGGATGGCTACACCTTC
CASPGTGKDGYTF